This T cell receptor (beta chain) is from a study of OX40 agonist ivuxolimab in advanced cancers. Overall study: Every 2 weeks, ivuxolimab was infused into the patients intravenously at between 0.01 and 10 mg/kg.

CDR3 size: 16 residues. Germline V lookup: CDR1 SEHNR, CDR2 FQNEAQ (reference sequence). The ends lost 5 bases at V and 8 bases at J; junction bases unmatched: 13. Some clones are missing from TCRdb's copy, which holds only in-frame ones; the method was immunoSEQ multiplex PCR. The sample yields about 70,000 clones, about four fifths seen once. The sample in question was CD4+ or CD8+ T cells sorted from blood, obtained in a trial of the OX40 agonist ivuxolimab. The gene calls are TRBV7-9 and TRBJ2-1; 9 bases are a match to TRBD2. This receptor was taken from an adult with an advanced solid tumor such as melanoma, head and neck, liver or kidney cancer. Written as DNA, the CDR3 is TGTGCCAGCAGCCCTCCAGCGGCGGGGGGGAATGATGAGCAGTTCTTC. It is translated as CASSPPAAGGNDEQFF. Together with reference TRBV7-9 and TRBJ2-1, the CDR3 gives the full variable domain: DTGVSQNPRHKITKRGQNVTFRCDPISEHNRLYWYRQTLGQGPEFLTYFQNEAQLEKSRLLSDRFSAERPKGSFSTLEIQRTEQGDSAMYLCASSPPAAGGNDEQFFGPGTRLTVL.